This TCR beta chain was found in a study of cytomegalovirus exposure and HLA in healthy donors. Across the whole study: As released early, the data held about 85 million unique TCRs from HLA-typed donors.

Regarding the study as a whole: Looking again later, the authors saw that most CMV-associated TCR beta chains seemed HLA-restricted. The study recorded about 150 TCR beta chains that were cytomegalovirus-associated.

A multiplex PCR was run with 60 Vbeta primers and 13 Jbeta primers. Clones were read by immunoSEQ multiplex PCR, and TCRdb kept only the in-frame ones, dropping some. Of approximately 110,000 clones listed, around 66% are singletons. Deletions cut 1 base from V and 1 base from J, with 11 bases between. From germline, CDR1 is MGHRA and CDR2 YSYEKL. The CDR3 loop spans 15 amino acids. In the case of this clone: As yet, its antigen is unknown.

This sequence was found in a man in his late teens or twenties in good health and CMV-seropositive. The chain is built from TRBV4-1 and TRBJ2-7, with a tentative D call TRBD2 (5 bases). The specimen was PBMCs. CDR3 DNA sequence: TGCGCCAGCAGCCAAGTGACCGAGGGATCCTACGAGCAGTACGTC. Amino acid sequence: CASSQVTEGSYEQYV.